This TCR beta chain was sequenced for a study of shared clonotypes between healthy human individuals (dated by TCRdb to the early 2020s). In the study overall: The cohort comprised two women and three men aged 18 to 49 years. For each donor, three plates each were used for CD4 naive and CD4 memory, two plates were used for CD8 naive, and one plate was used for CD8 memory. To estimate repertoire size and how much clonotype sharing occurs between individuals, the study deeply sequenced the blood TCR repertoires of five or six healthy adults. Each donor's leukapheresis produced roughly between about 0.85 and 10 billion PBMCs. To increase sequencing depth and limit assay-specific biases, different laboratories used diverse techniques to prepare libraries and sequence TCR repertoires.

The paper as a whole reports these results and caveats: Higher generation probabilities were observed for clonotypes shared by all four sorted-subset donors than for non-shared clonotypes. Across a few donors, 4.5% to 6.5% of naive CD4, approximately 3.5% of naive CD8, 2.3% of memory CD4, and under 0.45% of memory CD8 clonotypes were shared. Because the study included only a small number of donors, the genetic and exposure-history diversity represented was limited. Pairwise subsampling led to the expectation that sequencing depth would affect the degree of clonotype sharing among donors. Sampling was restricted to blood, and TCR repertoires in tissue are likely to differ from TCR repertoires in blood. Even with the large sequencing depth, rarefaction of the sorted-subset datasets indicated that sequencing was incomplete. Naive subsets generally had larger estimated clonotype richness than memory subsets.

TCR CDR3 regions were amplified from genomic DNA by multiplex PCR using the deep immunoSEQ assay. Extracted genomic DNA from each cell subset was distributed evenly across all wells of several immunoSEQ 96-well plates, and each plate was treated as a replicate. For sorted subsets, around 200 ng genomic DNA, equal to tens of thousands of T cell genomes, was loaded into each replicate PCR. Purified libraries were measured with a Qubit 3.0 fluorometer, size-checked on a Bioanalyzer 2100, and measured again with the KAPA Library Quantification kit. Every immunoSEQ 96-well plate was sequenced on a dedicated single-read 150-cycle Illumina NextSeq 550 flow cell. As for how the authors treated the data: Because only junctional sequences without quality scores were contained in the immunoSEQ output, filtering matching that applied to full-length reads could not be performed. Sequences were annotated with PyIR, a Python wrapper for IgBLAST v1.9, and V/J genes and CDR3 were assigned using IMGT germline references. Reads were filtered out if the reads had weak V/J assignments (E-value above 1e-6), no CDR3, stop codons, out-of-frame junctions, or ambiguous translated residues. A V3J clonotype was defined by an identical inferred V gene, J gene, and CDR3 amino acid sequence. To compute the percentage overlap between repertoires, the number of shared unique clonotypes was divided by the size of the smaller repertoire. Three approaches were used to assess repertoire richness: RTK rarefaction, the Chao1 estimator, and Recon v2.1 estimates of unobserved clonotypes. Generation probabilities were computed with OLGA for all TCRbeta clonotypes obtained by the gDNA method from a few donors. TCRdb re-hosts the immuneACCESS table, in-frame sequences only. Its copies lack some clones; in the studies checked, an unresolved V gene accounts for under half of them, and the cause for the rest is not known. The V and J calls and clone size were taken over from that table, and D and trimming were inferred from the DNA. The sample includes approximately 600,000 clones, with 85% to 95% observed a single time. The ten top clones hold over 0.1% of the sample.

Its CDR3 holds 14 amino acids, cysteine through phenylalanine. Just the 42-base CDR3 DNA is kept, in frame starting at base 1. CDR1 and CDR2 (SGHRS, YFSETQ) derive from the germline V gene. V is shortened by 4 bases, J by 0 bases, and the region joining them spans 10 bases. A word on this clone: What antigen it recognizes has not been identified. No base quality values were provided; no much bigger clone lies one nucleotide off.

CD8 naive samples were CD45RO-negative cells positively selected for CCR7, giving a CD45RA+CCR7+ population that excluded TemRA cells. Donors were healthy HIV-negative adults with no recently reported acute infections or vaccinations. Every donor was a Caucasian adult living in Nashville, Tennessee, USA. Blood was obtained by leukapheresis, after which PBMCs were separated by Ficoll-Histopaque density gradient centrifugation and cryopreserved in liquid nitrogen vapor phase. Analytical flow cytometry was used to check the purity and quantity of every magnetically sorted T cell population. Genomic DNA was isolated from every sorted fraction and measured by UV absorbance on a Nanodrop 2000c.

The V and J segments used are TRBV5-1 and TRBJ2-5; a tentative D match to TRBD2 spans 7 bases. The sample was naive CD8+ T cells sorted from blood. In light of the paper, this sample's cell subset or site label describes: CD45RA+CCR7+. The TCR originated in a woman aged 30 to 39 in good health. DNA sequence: TGCGCCAGCAGCAAGGGGGGGTACCAAGAGACCCAGTACTTC. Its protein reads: CASSKGGYQETQYF.